The next 27 T cell receptor beta chains were all read from a single sample in a study of regulatory T cells in long-lasting Graves disease. Time point in this sample: persistent/refractory GD, antithyroid drugs over 5 years with positive TRAb. Construction of the TCR library relied on RNA isolated from PBMCs. CDR3 regions were amplified by Arm-PCR using iRepertoire HTBI primers to build TCR beta libraries. TCRdb called the multiplex PCR reads again in MiXCR, with one record for every CDR3 protein. The sample records about 470,000 distinct CDR3 sequences, 20% to 25% being singletons. The source material was peripheral blood mononuclear cells (PBMCs), sampled when the disease was refractory, from a patient treated with antithyroid drugs. The receptors stem from a female donor with Graves disease.

This clonotype showed up many times. The chain links TRBV27 to TRBJ1-6; 7 bases align to TRBD1. The CDR3 has 15 residues. The trim removed 0 bases at V and 8 bases at J, leaving 4 bases unmatched. CDR1 and CDR2 from the germline V gene are MNHEY and SMNVEV (reference sequence). Here the CDR3 DNA reads TGTGCCAGCAGTTTATCGAACAGGGGTGATTCACCCCTCCACTTT. Its translation is CASSLSNRGDSPLHF.

This clonotype has a count of ten or more. This sequence joins TRBV11-2 and TRBJ2-7; 7 bases are shared with TRBD1. J gave up 3 bases and V 8 bases, and 16 bases lay outside the gene matches. The germline gives CDR1 SGHAT, CDR2 FQNNGV. This CDR3 is built from 16 residues. CDR3 coding DNA: TGTGCCAGCGAGTCCGTCACCGGGACAGCCCTCTACGAGCAGTACTTC. Translating it yields CASESVTGTALYEQYF.

This clonotype was counted at least ten times. V gene TRBV12-3 or TRBV12-4 combines with J gene TRBJ1-1; 8 bases are shared with TRBD1. After removal of 4 bases from V and 5 bases from J, the junction contained 6 bases not matched to a gene. The length of the CDR3 is 14 residues. Written as DNA, the CDR3 is TGTGCCAGCAGTTATCAGGGGGCGGGTACTGAAGCTTTCTTT. Its protein product is CASSYQGAGTEAFF.

Ten or more counts support this clonotype. The chain recombines TRBV12-3 or TRBV12-4 with TRBJ1-1; no clear D. The CDR3 extends over 16 amino acids. V was pared by 5 bases and J by 10 bases, with 26 bases between. The CDR3 reads CASSTHGERTVGGAFF. The CDR3 DNA reads as TGTGCCAGCAGTACCCACGGAGAGAGAACCGTGGGCGGAGCTTTCTTT.

This clonotype has just a few counts. The genes are TRBV3-1 and TRBJ1-1; 8 nucleotides align to TRBD1. CDR3 length equals 13 residues. CDR1 is LGHDT, CDR2 YNNKEL, per germline (reference sequence). The junction had 6 bases not matched to a gene; V was cut back by 4 bases and J by 8 bases. The CDR3 here is CASSLPRQGEAFF. The CDR3 DNA reads TGTGCCAGCAGCCTTCCGAGACAGGGGGAAGCTTTCTTT.

A few counts support this clonotype. The chain couples TRBV11-2 to TRBJ1-6; D might be TRBD1 (6 bases). CDR3 length equals 18 residues. V was cut by 0 bases and J by 0 bases, with 12 bases left in between. Germline-derived CDR1 and CDR2 are SGHAT and FQNNGV. As DNA, the CDR3 is TGTGCCAGCAGCTTAGATCCGGGGGCGAGCTCCTATAATTCACCCCTCCACTTT. Amino acid sequence: CASSLDPGASSYNSPLHF.

The sample holds many counts of this clonotype. This chain connects TRBV28 to TRBJ2-7; D remains ambiguous. V was shortened by 3 bases and J by 7 bases, with 7 bases between the two germline ends. The germline V gene has CDR1 MDHEN and CDR2 SYDVKM. The CDR3 covers 11 residues. CDR3 loop: CASSFSDEQYF. The CDR3 bases are TGTGCCAGCAGTTTTTCGGATGAGCAGTACTTC. The full variable domain, its missing parts supplied by reference TRBV28 and TRBJ2-7, is DVKVTQSSRYLVKRTGEKVFLECVQDMDHENMFWYRQDPGLGLRLIYFSYDVKMKEKGDIPEGYSVSREKKERFSLILESASTNQTSMYLCASSFSDEQYFGPGTRLTVT.

This clonotype was seen ten or more times. CDR3 sequence (DNA): TGTGCCAGCAGTTTGGAGGGACAGAGCTATGGCTACACCTTC. This translates into CASSLEGQSYGYTF. V and J are TRBV12-3 or TRBV12-4 and TRBJ1-2; 7 bases match TRBD1. CDR3 length: 14 residues. With V trimmed by 3 bases and J by 4 bases, 5 bases remained unmatched.

This rearrangement joins TRBV20-1 to TRBJ1-5, with D maybe TRBD1 (6 bases). CDR1 and CDR2 from the germline V gene are DFQATT and SNEGSKA (reference sequence). The CDR3 extends over 13 amino acids. Trimming pared 3 bases from V and 2 bases from J, leaving 8 bases between. The CDR3 region has the DNA TGCAGTGCTAGTTCAGGGGGCAATCAGCCCCAGCATTTT. This gives the protein CSASSGGNQPQHF.

In regard to this clonotype: A much larger clone sits a single nucleotide away, making a read error possible. The chain combines TRBV3-1 with TRBJ1-4, with D hard to call. Germline values: CDR1 LGHDT, CDR2 YNNKEL (reference sequence). The CDR3 totals 13 residues. The CDR3 loop reads CASNQDPGEKLFF. The CDR3 nucleotides read TGTGCCAGCAACCAAGATCCCGGGGAAAAACTGTTTTTT. The whole variable domain, filled in from reference TRBV3-1 and TRBJ1-4, reads DTAVSQTPKYLVTQMGNDKSIKCEQNLGHDTMYWYKQDSKKFLKIMFSYNNKELIINETVPNRFSPKSPDKAHLNLHINSLELGDSAVYFCASNQDPGEKLFFGSGTQLSVL.

This clonotype has a handful of counts. This rearrangement joins TRBV29-1 to TRBJ1-2, with D possibly TRBD1 on 5 matching bases. This CDR3 contains 13 residues. Germline CDR1 is SQVTM and CDR2 is ANQGSEA. V was cut by 3 bases and J by 2 bases, with 10 bases left in between. The CDR3 DNA follows: TGCAGCGTTGAGCCCGCAGGGAACTATGGCTACACCTTC. This translates into CSVEPAGNYGYTF.

This clonotype was seen many times. This rearrangement joins TRBV20-1 to TRBJ1-1; no firm D call. This CDR3 region has 14 residues. Looked up from germline, CDR1 is DFQATT and CDR2 is SNEGSKA (reference sequence). The V and J ends lost 6 bases and 2 bases respectively, with 16 bases between them. CDR3 bases: TGCAGTGCCTATCGGGTCGACCACAACACTGAAGCTTTCTTT. This sequence encodes CSAYRVDHNTEAFF.

This clonotype was detected only a few times. The V and J genes are TRBV5-4 and TRBJ1-2; weak D call: TRBD1 (5 bases). Germline V gene sequence: CDR1 SGHNT, CDR2 YYREEE (reference sequence). Trimming left V 1 base short and J 2 bases short, with 15 bases between. The CDR3 is made up of 16 amino acids. This chain's CDR3 is CASSLPPGRQNYGYTF. The CDR3 DNA reads as TGTGCCAGCAGCTTGCCGCCGGGACGGCAGAACTATGGCTACACCTTC.

A few counts support this clonotype. This chain connects TRBV7-8 to TRBJ1-5, with 8 bases aligning to TRBD1. V was pared by 5 bases and J by 3 bases, with 6 bases of the junction left unmatched. The germline V gene has CDR1 SGHVS and CDR2 FQNEAQ. The CDR3 is made up of 15 amino acids. CDR3 nucleotides: TGTGCCAGCAGCCCCCGGACAGGGCCCAATCAGCCCCAGCATTTT. It yields the protein CASSPRTGPNQPQHF.

This clonotype was seen ten or more times. This sequence joins TRBV2 and TRBJ1-2; 10 bases match TRBD1. The CDR3 has 20 amino acids. Germline trimming cut 7 bases from V and 3 bases from J; bases unmatched to any gene: 23. Germline V gene sequence: CDR1 SNHLY, CDR2 FYNNEI. CDR3 sequence (DNA): TGTGCCAGCAAACGATCGTTAACCGGGACAGGGGAGAGTCCCTACTATGGCTACACCTTC. Its protein product is CASKRSLTGTGESPYYGYTF.

V is TRBV30 and J is TRBJ1-5; TRBD1 agrees at 7 bases. Trimming took 3 bases from V and 6 from J; bases not matched to a gene: 5. Germline loops: CDR1 GTSNPN, CDR2 SVGIG (reference sequence). The CDR3 runs to 13 residues. DNA for the CDR3: TGTGCCTGGAGCCCAGGGGGGAGTCAGCCCCAGCATTTT. Residues: CAWSPGGSQPQHF.

About this clonotype: A much larger clone differs by one base, so this may be a read error. Given the absence of the conserved phenylalanine or tryptophan at the CDR3 end, a read error is likely. The rearrangement links TRBV27 to TRBJ1-6, with no clear D. Germline CDR1 reads MNHEY; CDR2 reads SMNVEV (reference sequence). The CDR3 length is 14 residues. With 11 bases removed from V and 2 bases from J, the gap between germline ends came to 13 bases. The CDR3 DNA reads as TGTGCCTCCGCATGGATGACCTATAATTCACCCCTCCACTCT. Protein product: CASAWMTYNSPLHS.

As to this clonotype: Being one base from a much bigger clone, this may be a read error. The chain joins TRBV19 to TRBJ2-5, with 7 bases that match TRBD1. After removal of 5 bases from V and 2 bases from J, the junction contained 11 bases not matched to a gene. Looked up from germline, CDR1 is LNHDA and CDR2 is SQIVND (reference sequence). This CDR3 spans 16 amino acids. CDR3 DNA: TGTGCCAGTAGTCCCCCGGGACAGAGTTTACAAGAGACCCAGTACTTC. Protein sequence: CASSPPGQSLQETQYF.

Many counts were recorded for this clonotype. The genes are TRBV6-1 and TRBJ1-1, with a weak D call TRBD1 (6 bases). This CDR3 contains 15 residues. Trimming cost V 5 bases and J 1 base, with 14 bases left between them. Germline CDR1 reads MNHNS; CDR2 reads SASEGT. The CDR3 DNA follows: TGTGCCAGCAGTCTTCCAGAACAGGGGAACACTGAAGCTTTCTTT. The encoded protein is CASSLPEQGNTEAFF.

Points on this clonotype: Since a much larger clone is just one base distant, this may be a read error. The chain has TRBV12-3 or TRBV12-4 and TRBJ1-1, with 8 positions matching TRBD1. CDR3 length equals 15 residues. The CDR3, as DNA: TGTGCCAGCACCTCCGGACAGGGAGGATGGACTGAAGCTTCCTTT. Encoded protein: CASTSGQGGWTEASF.

Remarks on this clonotype: A much bigger clone sits one base away, suggesting this may be a read error. This rearrangement joins TRBV7-4 to TRBJ2-2; D is ambiguous. The V and J ends lost 1 base and 7 bases respectively, with 4 bases between them. The length of the CDR3 is 12 residues. The germline V gene has CDR1 SGHVT and CDR2 SQSDAQ. The CDR3 region has the DNA TGTGCCAGCAGCTTAGAGGGCGGGGAGCTGTTTTTT. This translates into CASSLEGGELFF.

This clonotype showed up many times. This chain links TRBV19 with TRBJ2-5, with no clear D. Trimming pared 4 bases from V and 8 bases from J, leaving 17 bases between. CDR1 and CDR2 (germline): LNHDA, SQIVND (reference sequence). CDR3 length equals 14 residues. CDR3: CASSSAEPQATQYF. The CDR3 DNA follows: TGTGCCAGTAGTAGTGCGGAACCCCAAGCCACCCAGTACTTC.

This clonotype came up many times. This rearrangement joins TRBV20-1 to TRBJ1-4; D is unresolved. The CDR3 loop spans 14 amino acids. Germline V CDR1 and CDR2: DFQATT, SNEGSKA (reference sequence). V lost 3 bases, J lost 8 bases, and 16 bases lay in between. CDR3: CSASPGSSGEKLFF. The CDR3 DNA reads as TGCAGTGCTAGCCCGGGGAGTTCGGGAGAAAAACTGTTTTTT.

This clonotype appeared many times. The chain links TRBV28 to TRBJ2-5; 11 bases agree with TRBD1. CDR1 is MDHEN and CDR2 is SYDVKM in the germline V gene. After removal of 4 bases from V and 5 bases from J, the junction contained 6 bases not matched to a gene. The CDR3 covers 15 residues. CDR3 in amino acids: CASSSGQGAQETQYF. CDR3 coding DNA: TGTGCCAGCAGTTCCGGACAGGGGGCACAGGAGACCCAGTACTTC.

This clonotype was detected many times. The chain uses TRBV27 and TRBJ1-2; TRBD1 matches 9 bases. The V gene's germline CDR1 is MNHEY and CDR2 SMNVEV (reference sequence). The trim removed 5 bases at V and 4 bases at J, leaving 23 bases unmatched. The length of the CDR3 is 20 residues. CDR3 coding DNA: TGTGCCAGCAGTACCCCAAGGAGGAGGGAAGACCGGGACAGGGTCTATGGCTACACCTTC. It is translated as CASSTPRRREDRDRVYGYTF.

This chain connects TRBV19 to TRBJ2-1, with a possible D match to TRBD1 (6 bases). Germline CDR1 and CDR2: LNHDA and SQIVND (reference sequence). Trimming took off 3 bases at V and 2 bases at J, with 11 bases between the two ends. This CDR3 spans 15 amino acids. The CDR3 loop reads CASSIGGQTYNEQFF. For the CDR3, the DNA is TGTGCCAGTAGTATTGGGGGCCAGACCTACAATGAGCAGTTCTTC. The whole variable domain, remainder taken from reference TRBV19 and TRBJ2-1, is DGGITQSPKYLFRKEGQNVTLSCEQNLNHDAMYWYRQDPGQGLRLIYYSQIVNDFQKGDIAEGYSVSREKKESFPLTVTSAQKNPTAFYLCASSIGGQTYNEQFFGPGTRLTVL.

The genes are TRBV27 and TRBJ2-7; D is possibly TRBD2 (6 bases). The CDR3 has 14 residues. V dropped 6 bases and J dropped 3 bases, with 15 bases sitting between them. The germline V gene encodes CDR1 MNHEY and CDR2 SMNVEV (reference sequence). DNA for the CDR3: TGTGCCAGCAGCCCTCGGGGCGGGGACTACGAGCAGTACTTC. Its translation: CASSPRGGDYEQYF.